This TCR beta chain is from a study of control samples from healthy donors and cancer patients. Assay: immunoSEQ multiplex PCR; the TCRdb copy retains only in-frame clones and omits some. The table includes about 110,000 clones, over 75% detected once. CDR3 length: 15 amino acids. Trimming pared 2 bases from V and 1 base from J, leaving 10 bases between. Germline-derived CDR1 and CDR2 are ENHRY and SYGVKD. The receptor's source is a human donor in good health. The donor label of this sample is uncertain. This chain uses TRBV10-3 with TRBJ2-3; tentatively, D is TRBD2 (6 bases). Sequencing was done on a sample of blood. The CDR3 DNA is TGTGCCATCAGTGAGGGAGGCGGGGGCACAGATACGCAGTATTTT. It is translated as CAISEGGGGTDTQYF.